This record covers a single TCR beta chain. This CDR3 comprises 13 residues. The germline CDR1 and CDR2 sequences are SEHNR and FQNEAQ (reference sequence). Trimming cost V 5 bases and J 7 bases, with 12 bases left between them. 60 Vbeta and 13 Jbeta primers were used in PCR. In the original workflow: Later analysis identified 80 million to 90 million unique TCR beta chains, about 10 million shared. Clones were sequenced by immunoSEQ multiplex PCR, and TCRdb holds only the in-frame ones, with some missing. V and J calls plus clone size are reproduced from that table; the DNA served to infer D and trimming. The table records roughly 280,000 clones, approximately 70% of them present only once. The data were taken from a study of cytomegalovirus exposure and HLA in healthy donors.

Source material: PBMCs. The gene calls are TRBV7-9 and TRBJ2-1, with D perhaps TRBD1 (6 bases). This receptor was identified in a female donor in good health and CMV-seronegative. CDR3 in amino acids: CASSLGHGNEQFF. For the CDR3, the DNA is TGTGCCAGCAGCCTGGGACACGGGAATGAGCAGTTCTTC.